A selection of T cell receptor beta chains follows, all from one sample in a study of T cells in Graves' hyperthyroidism and ophthalmopathy. MiXCR was run by TCRdb on the multiplex PCR reads, yielding one entry per CDR3 protein. The sample lists around 350,000 distinct CDR3 sequences, approximately 14% occurring once. Material: blood. The receptors come from a woman between 18 and 29 years old with Graves' hyperthyroidism that later progressed to Graves' ophthalmopathy. Each CDR3 is given with its conserved first and last residue. A D gene is named only where the DNA matches it firmly. Part of the rows lack a size; the others show once, few, many or a class for expanded clones.

clone size	D gene	J gene	V gene	CDR3 protein	CDR3 DNA
few	TRBD2	TRBJ2-1	TRBV12-3/TRBV12-4	CASSLDKREGYNEQFF	TGTGCCAGCAGTTTGGATAAGCGGGAGGGTTACAATGAGCAGTTCTTC
many	.	TRBJ2-7	TRBV2	CASTRDNRYEQYF	TGTGCCAGCACCAGGGACAACCGCTACGAGCAGTACTTC
.	TRBD1	TRBJ1-1	TRBV9	CASSVGQGRTEAFF	TGTGCCAGCAGCGTAGGACAGGGCCGGACTGAAGCTTTCTTT
few	TRBD1	TRBJ2-6	TRBV20-1	CSATDRAGANVLTF	TGCAGTGCTACCGACAGGGCTGGGGCCAACGTCCTGACTTTC
few	TRBD2	TRBJ2-1	TRBV14	CASSQEGLAGGLYNEQFF	TGTGCCAGCAGCCAAGAAGGACTAGCGGGAGGTCTCTACAATGAGCAGTTCTTC
many	.	TRBJ1-1	TRBV20-1	CSAAGPMNTEAFF	TGCAGTGCCGCGGGACCGATGAACACTGAAGCTTTCTTT
few	TRBD1	TRBJ2-5	TRBV28	CASSDLTGPKTQYF	TGTGCCAGCAGTGATTTGACAGGGCCGAAGACCCAGTACTTC
many	TRBD1	TRBJ1-1	TRBV7-8	CASSLAKGQGVSTEAFF	TGTGCCAGCAGCTTAGCGAAAGGACAGGGGGTATCCACTGAAGCTTTCTTT
many	TRBD1	TRBJ2-7	TRBV20-1	CSATRQGRDEQYF	TGCAGTGCCACCCGACAGGGACGGGACGAGCAGTACTTC
.	.	TRBJ2-3	TRBV27	CASSLSMSNPQYF	TGTGCCAGCAGTTTATCGATGTCCAACCCGCAGTATTTT
many	TRBD1	TRBJ1-6	TRBV12-3/TRBV12-4	CASTEQGFNSPLHF	TGTGCCAGCACCGAACAGGGGTTCAATTCACCCCTCCACTTT